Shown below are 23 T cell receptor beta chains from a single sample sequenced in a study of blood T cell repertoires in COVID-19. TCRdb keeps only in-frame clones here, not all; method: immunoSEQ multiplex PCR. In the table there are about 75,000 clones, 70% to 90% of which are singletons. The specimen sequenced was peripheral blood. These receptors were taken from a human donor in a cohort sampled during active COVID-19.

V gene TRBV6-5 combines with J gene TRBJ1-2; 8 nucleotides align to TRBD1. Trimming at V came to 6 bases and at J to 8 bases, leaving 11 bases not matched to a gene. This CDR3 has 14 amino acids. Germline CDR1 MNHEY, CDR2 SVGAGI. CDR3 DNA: TGTGCCAGCAGCCAAGGACAGGGTGTATGGGGCTACACCTTC. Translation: CASSQGQGVWGYTF.

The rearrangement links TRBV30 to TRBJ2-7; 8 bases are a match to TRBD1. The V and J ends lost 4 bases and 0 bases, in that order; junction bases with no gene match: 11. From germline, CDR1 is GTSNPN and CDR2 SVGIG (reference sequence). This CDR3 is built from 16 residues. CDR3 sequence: CAWKKPGQAPSYEQYF. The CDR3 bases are TGTGCCTGGAAAAAACCGGGACAGGCCCCCTCCTACGAGCAGTACTTC.

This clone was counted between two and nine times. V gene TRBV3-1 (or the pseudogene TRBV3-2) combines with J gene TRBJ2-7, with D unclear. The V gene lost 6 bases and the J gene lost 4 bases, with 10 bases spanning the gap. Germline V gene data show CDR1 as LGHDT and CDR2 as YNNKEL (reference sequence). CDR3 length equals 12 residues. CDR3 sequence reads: CASSLTRYEQYF. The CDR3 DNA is TGTGCCAGCAGTTTGACACGTTACGAGCAGTACTTC.

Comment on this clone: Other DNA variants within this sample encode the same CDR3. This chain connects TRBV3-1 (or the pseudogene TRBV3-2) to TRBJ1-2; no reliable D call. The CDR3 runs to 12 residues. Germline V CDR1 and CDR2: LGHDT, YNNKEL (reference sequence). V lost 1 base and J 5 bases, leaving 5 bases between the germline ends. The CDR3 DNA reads TGTGCCAGCAGCCAAGTTAGTTATGGCTACACCTTC. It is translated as CASSQVSYGYTF.

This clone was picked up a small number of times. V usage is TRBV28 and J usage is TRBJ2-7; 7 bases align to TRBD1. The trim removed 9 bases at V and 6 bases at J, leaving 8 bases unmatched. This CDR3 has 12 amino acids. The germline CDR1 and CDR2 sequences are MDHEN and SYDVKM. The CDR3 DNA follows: TGTGCCAGTAATGACAGGGCTCGCGAGCAGTACTTC. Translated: CASNDRAREQYF. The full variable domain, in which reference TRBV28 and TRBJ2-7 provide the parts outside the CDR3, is DVKVTQSSRYLVKRTGEKVFLECVQDMDHENMFWYRQDPGLGLRLIYFSYDVKMKEKGDIPEGYSVSREKKERFSLILESASTNQTSMYLCASNDRAREQYFGPGTRLTVT.

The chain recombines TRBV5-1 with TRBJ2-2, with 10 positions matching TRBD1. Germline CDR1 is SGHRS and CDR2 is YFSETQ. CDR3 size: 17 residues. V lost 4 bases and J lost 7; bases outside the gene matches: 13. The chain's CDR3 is CASSALFDRGRGGELFF. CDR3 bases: TGCGCCAGCAGCGCCCTCTTCGACAGGGGGCGTGGCGGGGAGCTGTTTTTT.

CDR3 protein: CASSFNGNYGYTF. CDR3 bases: TGTGCCAGCAGTTTTAACGGGAACTATGGCTACACCTTC. V is TRBV27 and J is TRBJ1-2, with D uncertain. The CDR3 sequence is 13 residues long. V was cut by 3 bases and J by 2 bases, with 7 bases left in between. The germline V gene has CDR1 MNHEY and CDR2 SMNVEV (reference sequence).

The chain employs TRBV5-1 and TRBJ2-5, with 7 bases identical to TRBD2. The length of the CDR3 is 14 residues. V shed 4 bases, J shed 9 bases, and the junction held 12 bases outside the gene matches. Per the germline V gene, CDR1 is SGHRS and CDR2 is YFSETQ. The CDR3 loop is CASSIAGAPRAQYF. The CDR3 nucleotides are TGCGCCAGCAGCATCGCGGGAGCTCCGAGGGCCCAGTACTTC.

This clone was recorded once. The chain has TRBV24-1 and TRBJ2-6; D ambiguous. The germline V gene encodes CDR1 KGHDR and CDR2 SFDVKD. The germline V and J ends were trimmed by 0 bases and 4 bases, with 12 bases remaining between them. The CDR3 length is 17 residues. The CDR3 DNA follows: TGTGCCACCAGTGATTTGAACTCCGGGTCCGGGGCCAACGTCCTGACTTTC. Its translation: CATSDLNSGSGANVLTF.

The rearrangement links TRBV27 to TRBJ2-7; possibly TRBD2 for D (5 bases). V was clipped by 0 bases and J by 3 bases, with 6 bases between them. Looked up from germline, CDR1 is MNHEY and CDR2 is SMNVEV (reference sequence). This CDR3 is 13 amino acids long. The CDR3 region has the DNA TGTGCCAGCAGTTTATCAGGACTCTACGAGCAGTACTTC. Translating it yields CASSLSGLYEQYF.

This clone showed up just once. CDR3 in amino acids: CASSRTSGGHQDTQYF. The CDR3 coding sequence is TGTGCCAGCAGCCGGACTAGCGGGGGGCATCAAGATACGCAGTATTTT. The J gene is TRBJ2-3, the V gene TRBV2; 14 bases align to TRBD2. Unmatched junction bases numbered 7, after V lost 6 bases and J lost 5 bases. This CDR3 spans 16 amino acids. Germline V lookup: CDR1 SNHLY, CDR2 FYNNEI.

CDR3 amino acids: CSVETGYNYGYTF. Written as DNA, the CDR3 is TGCAGCGTTGAAACAGGTTATAACTATGGCTACACCTTC. The chain combines TRBV29-1 with TRBJ1-2, with D possibly being TRBD1 (5 bases). V was trimmed by 2 bases and J by 1 base, leaving 8 bases between them. The CDR3 is made up of 13 amino acids. Germline values: CDR1 SQVTM, CDR2 ANQGSEA.

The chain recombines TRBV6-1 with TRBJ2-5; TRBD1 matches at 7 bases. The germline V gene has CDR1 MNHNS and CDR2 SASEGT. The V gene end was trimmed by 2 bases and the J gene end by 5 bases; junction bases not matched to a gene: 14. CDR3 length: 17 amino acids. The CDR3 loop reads CASSEWRGGSARETQYF. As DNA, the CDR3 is TGTGCCAGCAGTGAATGGAGAGGGGGCTCAGCGCGGGAGACCCAGTACTTC.

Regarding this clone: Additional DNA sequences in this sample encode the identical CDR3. The CDR3 nucleotides are TGTGCCAGCAGCCAAGCTGGCGGGGGTGGGAGGGAGCAGTACTTC. Encoded protein: CASSQAGGGGREQYF. The chain employs TRBV3-1 (or the pseudogene TRBV3-2) and TRBJ2-7, with 7 nucleotides matching TRBD2. J gave up 7 bases and V 1 base, and 10 bases lay outside the gene matches. The CDR3 contains 15 residues. Germline values: CDR1 LGHDT, CDR2 YNNKEL (reference sequence).

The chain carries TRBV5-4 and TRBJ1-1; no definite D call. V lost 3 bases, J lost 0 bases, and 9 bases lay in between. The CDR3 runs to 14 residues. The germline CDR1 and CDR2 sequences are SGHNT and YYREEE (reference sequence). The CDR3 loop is CASSYTELNTEAFF. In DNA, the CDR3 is TGTGCCAGCAGCTATACAGAACTGAACACTGAAGCTTTCTTT.

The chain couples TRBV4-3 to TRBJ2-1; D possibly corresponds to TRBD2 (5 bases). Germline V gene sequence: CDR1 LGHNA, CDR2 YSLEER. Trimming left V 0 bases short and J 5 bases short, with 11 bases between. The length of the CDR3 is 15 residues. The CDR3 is CASSQESGANNEQFF. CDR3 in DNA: TGCGCCAGCAGCCAAGAGAGCGGAGCCAACAATGAGCAGTTCTTC.

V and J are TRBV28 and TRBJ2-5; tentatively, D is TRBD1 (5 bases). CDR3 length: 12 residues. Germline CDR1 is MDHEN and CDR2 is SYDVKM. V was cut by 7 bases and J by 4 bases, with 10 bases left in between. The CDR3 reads CASTARGETQYF. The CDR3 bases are TGTGCCAGCACCGCTAGGGGAGAGACCCAGTACTTC.

The CDR3 DNA follows: TGCGCCAGCAGCCAAGGACCTTTAGCACTGCGCACAGATACGCAGTATTTT. Its protein product is CASSQGPLALRTDTQYF. The rearrangement links TRBV4-1 to TRBJ2-3; D uncertain. This CDR3 has 17 amino acids. CDR1 MGHRA and CDR2 YSYEKL come from the germline V gene. V lost 1 base, J lost 1 base, and 15 bases lay in between.

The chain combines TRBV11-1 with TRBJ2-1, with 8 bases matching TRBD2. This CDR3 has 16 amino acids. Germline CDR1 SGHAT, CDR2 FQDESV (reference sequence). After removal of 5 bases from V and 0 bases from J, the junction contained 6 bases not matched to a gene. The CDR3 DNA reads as TGTGCCAGCAGCCAGACCGGGACTAGCTCCTACAATGAGCAGTTCTTC. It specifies CASSQTGTSSYNEQFF.

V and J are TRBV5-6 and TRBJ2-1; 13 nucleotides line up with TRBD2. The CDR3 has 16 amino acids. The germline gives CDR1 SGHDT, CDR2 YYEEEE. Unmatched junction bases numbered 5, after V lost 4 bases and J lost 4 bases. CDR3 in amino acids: CASSLRLAGGYNEQFF. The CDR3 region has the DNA TGTGCCAGCAGCCTCAGACTAGCGGGGGGATACAATGAGCAGTTCTTC.

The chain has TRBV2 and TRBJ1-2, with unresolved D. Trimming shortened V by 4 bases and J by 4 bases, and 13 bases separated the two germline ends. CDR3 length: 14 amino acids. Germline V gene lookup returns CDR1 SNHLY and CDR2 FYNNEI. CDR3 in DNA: TGTGCCAGCAGTGGGCCGGGGATGGGCTATGGCTACACCTTC. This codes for CASSGPGMGYGYTF.

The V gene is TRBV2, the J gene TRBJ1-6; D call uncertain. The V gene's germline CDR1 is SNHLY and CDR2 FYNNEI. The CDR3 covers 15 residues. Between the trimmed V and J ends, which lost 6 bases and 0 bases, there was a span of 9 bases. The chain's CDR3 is CASRAYDSYNSPLHF. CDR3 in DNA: TGTGCCAGCAGAGCCTACGACTCCTATAATTCACCCCTCCACTTT.

Here the CDR3 reads CASSLGGAGGGEKLFF. Written as DNA, the CDR3 is TGTGCCAGCAGCTTGGGTGGGGCAGGGGGCGGAGAAAAACTGTTTTTT. This rearrangement joins TRBV5-4 to TRBJ1-4; 8 nucleotides match TRBD1. The V and J ends lost 0 bases and 8 bases, in that order; junction bases with no gene match: 9. The CDR3 loop spans 16 amino acids. Germline V CDR1 and CDR2: SGHNT, YYREEE (reference sequence).